The entry below describes one T cell receptor (beta chain). Around 2.2 micrograms of genomic DNA came from cryopreserved PBMCs for TCR beta libraries. These data are taken from a study of cytotoxic CD8 clonotypes in ibrutinib-treated CLL. Overall study: The authors obtained response samples at a median of approximately 12 months of treatment, range 6 to 36.

The CDR3 spans 16 residues. With 7 bases clipped from V and 1 base from J, the junction kept 10 bases outside the gene matches. Germline V gene sequence: CDR1 WNHNN, CDR2 SYGVQD (reference sequence). Assay used: immunoSEQ multiplex PCR; TCRdb lists only in-frame clones, some missing. The sample consists of around 97,000 clones, roughly 80% of them appearing once. This receptor was taken from a human donor with chronic lymphocytic leukemia. This rearrangement joins TRBV10-1 to TRBJ1-5, with 7 bases aligning to TRBD1. The specimen comprised PBMCs, sampled after 12 months of ibrutinib treatment. The CDR3: CASTPRGRNSNQPQHF. The CDR3 DNA sequence: TGCGCCAGCACCCCTAGGGGGCGAAACAGCAATCAGCCCCAGCATTTT.